This T cell receptor (beta chain) was identified during a study of vaccination and CD4 T cells after COVID-19. Study context: Comprising six males and four females, the convalescent participants counted two Hispanic individuals among them.

V lost 5 bases and J 7 bases, leaving 18 bases between the germline ends. The CDR3 length is 14 residues. Per the germline V gene, CDR1 is SNHLY and CDR2 is FYNNEI. The Oncomine TCR Beta short-read assay was applied to DNA of cultured CD4+ T cells. Genomic DNA was isolated from CD4+ T cells that had been cultured. TCRdb reprocessed the PCR reads with MiXCR, giving one entry per CDR3 protein. The sample has approximately 12,000 distinct CDR3 sequences; roughly 29% are singletons. Treatment meaning: roughly 10-day PBMC culture with coronavirus spike peptide pools or control peptides (ViraFEST assay). ViraFEST enlarged antigen-specific T cell populations with peptide pools and afterwards sequenced TCRs. Two million PBMCs per well were cultured with around 10 IU/ml IL-2 and 10 ug/ml peptide pools. Comments on this clonotype: Its antigen is still unknown.

The clonotype comes from a human donor with COVID-19. The gene calls are TRBV2 and TRBJ2-7; D might be TRBD1 or TRBD2, each matching 6 bases. The sample was cultured CD4+ T cells from blood. CDR3 sequence reads: CASSTGGLKGEQYF. The CDR3 nucleotides are TGTGCCAGCAGTACCGGGGGCCTTAAAGGGGAGCAGTACTTC.